This TCR beta chain was identified during a study of a mutant IDH1 vaccine in newly diagnosed glioma. Study-level background: The start of vaccination came 4-6 weeks after radiotherapy alone, or with temozolomide cycles.

A remark on this clone: No antigen is known for it.

Assay used: immunoSEQ multiplex PCR; TCRdb lists only in-frame clones, some missing. Of around 60,000 clones in the sample, 65% to 85% were seen once. Described time point: week 11, during vaccination. What each vaccine dose contained was 300 ug of mutant IDH1 20-mer peptide, accompanied by topical imiquimod. V was cut by 1 base and J by 2 bases, with 12 bases left in between. Per germline, CDR1 LNHDA and CDR2 SQIVND (reference sequence). This CDR3 has 15 amino acids. The rearrangement links TRBV19 to TRBJ2-7; no clear D gene. The receptor's source is a woman aged 50 to 60 with glioma. The material sequenced was PBMCs, taken from a glioma patient whose treatment included an IDH1 peptide vaccine. CDR3 coding DNA: TGTGCCAGTAGTATAGCGCGTGCATGGGCCTACGAGCAGTACTTC. Amino acids: CASSIARAWAYEQYF. The full variable domain, with the rest looked up from reference TRBV19 and TRBJ2-7, is DGGITQSPKYLFRKEGQNVTLSCEQNLNHDAMYWYRQDPGQGLRLIYYSQIVNDFQKGDIAEGYSVSREKKESFPLTVTSAQKNPTAFYLCASSIARAWAYEQYFGPGTRLTVT.